One sample yielded the 27 T cell receptor beta chains listed below, sequenced in a study of blood T cell repertoires in COVID-19. This table comes from immunoSEQ multiplex PCR, and its TCRdb copy is limited to in-frame clones, with some not included. The sample includes 160,000 or so clones, roughly nine tenths of them seen just once. Sequencing used peripheral blood. The source of these receptors is a woman in her 70s with acute or convalescent COVID-19.

The V gene is TRBV28, the J gene TRBJ2-1; 8 bases match TRBD1. CDR1 is MDHEN and CDR2 is SYDVKM in the germline V gene. The V and J ends lost 3 bases and 7 bases, in that order; junction bases with no gene match: 5. This CDR3 contains 14 residues. The CDR3 sequence is CASSFQGARNEQFF. The CDR3 nucleotides read TGTGCCAGCAGTTTCCAGGGGGCGAGGAATGAGCAGTTCTTC.

The V gene is TRBV7-2, the J gene TRBJ2-1; D unresolved. Trimming took off 1 base at V and 3 bases at J, with 10 bases between the two ends. The germline V gene encodes CDR1 SGHTA and CDR2 FQGNSA. CDR3 length equals 15 residues. CDR3 loop: CASSLGHPFYNEQFF. The CDR3, as DNA: TGTGCCAGCAGCTTAGGACACCCGTTCTACAATGAGCAGTTCTTC.

The chain employs TRBV5-6 and TRBJ2-7, with D possibly matching TRBD1 (5 bases). CDR1 is SGHDT and CDR2 is YYEEEE in the germline V gene. The CDR3 is 13 amino acids. Trimming shortened V by 1 base and J by 6 bases, and 11 bases separated the two germline ends. CDR3 DNA: TGTGCCAGCAGCTTGAGGCAGGGAAGCGAGCAGTACTTC. Translating it yields CASSLRQGSEQYF.

The rearrangement uses TRBV7-9 and TRBJ2-1; a possible D gene is TRBD2 (5 bases). Trimming pared 4 bases from V and 8 bases from J, leaving 12 bases between. The V gene's germline CDR1 is SEHNR and CDR2 FQNEAQ (reference sequence). There are 13 residues in the CDR3. CDR3 DNA: TGTGCCAGCAGCTCACCACTAGTCCATGAGCAGTTCTTC. Encoded protein: CASSSPLVHEQFF.

The J gene is TRBJ2-1, the V gene TRBV7-2, with 9 bases fitting TRBD2. V dropped 6 bases and J dropped 5; count of bases not matched to a gene: 5. Germline lookup yields CDR1 SGHTA and CDR2 FQGNSA. The CDR3 runs 14 residues. In DNA, the CDR3 is TGTGCCAGCAGTGGTAGCGGGGGAGACAATGAGCAGTTCTTC. Residues: CASSGSGGDNEQFF.

V is TRBV9 and J is TRBJ2-2; D gene ambiguous. This CDR3 contains 16 residues. V lost 0 bases and J lost 0, with 9 bases in between. In germline, CDR1 is SGDLS, CDR2 YYNGEE. The CDR3 is CASSVVERSNTGELFF. For the CDR3, the DNA is TGTGCCAGCAGCGTAGTTGAACGGTCGAACACCGGGGAGCTGTTTTTT.

The chain links TRBV5-6 to TRBJ2-3; 14 bases agree with TRBD2. CDR1 SGHDT and CDR2 YYEEEE come from the germline V gene. V shed 6 bases, J shed 6 bases, and the junction held 12 bases outside the gene matches. There are 17 residues in the CDR3. CDR3: CASTTLDRLAGGDTQYF. As DNA, the CDR3 is TGTGCCAGCACCACGCTAGACAGACTAGCGGGAGGGGATACGCAGTATTTT.

The V gene is TRBV7-2, the J gene TRBJ2-3, with 9 bases lining up with TRBD1. The CDR3 covers 17 residues. Unmatched junction bases numbered 6, after V lost 2 bases and J lost 0 bases. Germline CDR1 reads SGHTA; CDR2 reads FQGNSA. CDR3 in DNA: TGTGCCAGCAGCTTACAGACAGGGGGTTTTAGCACAGATACGCAGTATTTT. It codes for CASSLQTGGFSTDTQYF.

The chain couples TRBV29-1 to TRBJ1-2; 7 positions agree with TRBD1. Per germline, CDR1 SQVTM and CDR2 ANQGSEA. The CDR3 extends over 16 amino acids. Germline trimming cut 7 bases from V and 4 bases from J; bases unmatched to any gene: 18. This chain's CDR3 is CSAGPGQHPRGYGYTF. CDR3 nucleotides: TGCAGCGCAGGACCGGGACAGCATCCCAGGGGCTATGGCTACACCTTC.

This chain joins TRBV19 and TRBJ1-6; perhaps TRBD1 as D (6 bases). This CDR3 has 12 amino acids. Germline loops: CDR1 LNHDA, CDR2 SQIVND (reference sequence). V lost 10 bases, J lost 8 bases, and 12 bases lay in between. CDR3 residues: CATGQRDSPLHF. CDR3 sequence (DNA): TGTGCCACTGGACAGAGAGATTCACCCCTCCACTTT.

The V gene is TRBV3-1 (or the pseudogene TRBV3-2), the J gene TRBJ1-6; D may be TRBD1 (6 bases). Germline CDR1 reads LGHDT; CDR2 reads YNNKEL (reference sequence). Deletions cut 6 bases from V and 3 bases from J, with 9 bases between. This CDR3 is 14 amino acids long. This chain's CDR3 is CASRQGDYNSPLHF. In DNA, the CDR3 is TGTGCCAGCAGACAGGGTGACTATAATTCACCCCTCCACTTT.

This chain uses TRBV21-1 with TRBJ1-5; the table gives TRBD1 as D, unverified against the DNA. TRBV21-1 is classified as a pseudogene. The CDR3 is 17 residues long. This chain's CDR3 is CASSTPGQGRSNQPQHF. CDR3 DNA: TGTGCCAGCAGCACCCCCGGACAGGGACGTTCGAATCAGCCCCAGCATTTT.

This rearrangement joins TRBV10-3 to TRBJ2-5; 9 positions match TRBD1. The CDR3 consists of 15 residues. The junction had 6 bases not matched to a gene; V was cut back by 2 bases and J by 5 bases. Germline CDR1 reads ENHRY; CDR2 reads SYGVKD. The CDR3 loop is CAISEGQGSEETQYF. The CDR3 nucleotides are TGTGCCATCAGTGAGGGACAGGGGTCGGAGGAGACCCAGTACTTC.

J is TRBJ2-5 and V is TRBV10-2; TRBD1 agrees at 7 bases. The CDR3 runs to 16 residues. CDR1 WSHSY and CDR2 SAAADI come from the germline V gene. Losses at the gene ends were 8 bases for V and 3 bases for J; bases not matched to a gene: 15. The CDR3 nucleotides are TGCGCCAGCCGGCTAGAACAGGACGACAGGGAAGAGACCCAGTACTTC. As protein: CASRLEQDDREETQYF.

The CDR3 DNA reads as TGTGCCAGCAGCTTTAACCTCCTAGCGGCCTCCTACAATGAGCAGTTCTTC. It codes for CASSFNLLAASYNEQFF. The V gene is TRBV7-2, the J gene TRBJ2-1, with TRBD2 matching 7 bases. The CDR3 loop spans 17 amino acids. V lost 3 bases, J lost 0 bases, and 8 bases stayed unmatched. From germline, CDR1 is SGHTA and CDR2 FQGNSA. The full variable domain, rest sourced from reference TRBV7-2 and TRBJ2-1, is GAGVSQSPSNKVTEKGKDVELRCDPISGHTALYWYRQSLGQGLEFLIYFQGNSAPDKSGLPSDRFSAERTGGSVSTLTIQRTQQEDSAVYLCASSFNLLAASYNEQFFGPGTRLTVL.

The rearrangement uses TRBV18 and TRBJ1-4, with 11 bases that match TRBD1. CDR1 is KGHSH, CDR2 LQKENI, per germline. Trimming cost V 6 bases and J 5 bases; bases outside gene matches: 5. The CDR3 loop spans 15 amino acids. CDR3 bases: TGTGCCAGCTCGCCCGGGACAGGGGGGAATGAAAAACTGTTTTTT. Encoded protein: CASSPGTGGNEKLFF.

This clone was seen a few times. The chain is built from TRBV7-9 and TRBJ1-4, with 7 nucleotides matching TRBD1. CDR1 is SEHNR and CDR2 is FQNEAQ in the germline V gene (reference sequence). The CDR3 spans 17 residues. Trimming took 4 bases from V and 5 from J; bases not matched to a gene: 13. The CDR3 protein is CASSSRQKTGLNEKLFF. The CDR3 region has the DNA TGTGCCAGCAGCTCACGCCAAAAGACAGGGCTCAATGAAAAACTGTTTTTT.

This clone has only one observation. The chain combines TRBV7-2 with TRBJ1-4; TRBD1 is a possible D gene (6 bases). The CDR3 runs 15 residues. Germline loops: CDR1 SGHTA, CDR2 FQGNSA. The ends were cut back, 5 bases at V and 5 bases at J, with 15 bases in the middle. Here the CDR3 reads CASSLRRGANEKLFF. The CDR3 DNA sequence: TGTGCCAGCAGCCTAAGGCGGGGGGCCAATGAAAAACTGTTTTTT.

The chain is built from TRBV5-1 and TRBJ1-6; 7 bases fit TRBD1. After removal of 0 bases from V and 7 bases from J, the junction contained 7 bases not matched to a gene. Germline V gene data show CDR1 as SGHRS and CDR2 as YFSETQ. CDR3 length: 16 residues. This CDR3 reads CASSLAQGGSNSPLHF. CDR3 DNA sequence: TGCGCCAGCAGCTTGGCGCAGGGGGGTAGCAATTCACCCCTCCACTTT.

The chain carries TRBV7-8 and TRBJ2-7; D is possibly TRBD1 (5 bases). Looked up from germline, CDR1 is SGHVS and CDR2 is FQNEAQ. This CDR3 spans 13 amino acids. The V gene lost 5 bases and the J gene lost 2 bases, with 10 bases spanning the gap. CDR3 in DNA: TGTGCCAGCAGCATAGACAGAACCTACGAGCAGTACTTC. This translates into CASSIDRTYEQYF.

This clone was observed a few times. Written as DNA, the CDR3 is TGTGCCAGCAGCCTCGGGACAGGGCACTATAATTCACCCCTCCACTTT. The encoded protein is CASSLGTGHYNSPLHF. This chain joins TRBV7-9 and TRBJ1-6, with 9 nucleotides matching TRBD1. Germline V CDR1 and CDR2: SEHNR, FQNEAQ (reference sequence). V dropped 5 bases and J dropped 3; count of bases not matched to a gene: 5. The CDR3 totals 16 residues.

In this sample, this clone turned up a few times. This rearrangement joins TRBV13 to TRBJ2-1; 9 bases line up with TRBD2. The CDR3 covers 15 residues. Germline CDR1 PRHDT, CDR2 FYEKMQ (reference sequence). V was pared by 8 bases and J by 7 bases, with 12 bases of the junction left unmatched. CDR3 residues: CASRLLSGLANEQFF. CDR3 DNA: TGTGCCAGCCGACTACTATCGGGACTAGCAAATGAGCAGTTCTTC.

J is TRBJ1-2 and V is TRBV10-3; 7 bases map to TRBD1. Germline CDR1 and CDR2: ENHRY and SYGVKD. The CDR3 sequence is 14 residues long. The ends lost 7 bases at V and 3 bases at J; junction bases unmatched: 8. CDR3 region: CAITPTTGYYGYTF. The CDR3 bases are TGTGCCATCACTCCGACGACAGGGTACTATGGCTACACCTTC.

The rearrangement joins TRBV7-2 to TRBJ2-3; the match to TRBD1 covers 7 bases. Germline assignment: CDR1 SGHTA and CDR2 FQGNSA. This CDR3 region has 14 residues. Trimming at V came to 8 bases and at J to 1 base, leaving 6 bases not matched to a gene. Here the CDR3 DNA reads TGTGCCAGCTCACAGGGGCAGGGCACAGATACGCAGTATTTT. It codes for CASSQGQGTDTQYF.

V is TRBV3-1 (or the pseudogene TRBV3-2) and J is TRBJ2-1; no clear D gene. CDR1 and CDR2 (germline): LGHDT, YNNKEL (reference sequence). The CDR3 has 15 amino acids. V was pared by 3 bases and J by 5 bases, with 14 bases between. Written as DNA, the CDR3 is TGTGCCAGCAGCCATAGTTCTAGTTCTAACAATGAGCAGTTCTTC. It translates to CASSHSSSSNNEQFF.

The V and J genes are TRBV3-1 (or the pseudogene TRBV3-2) and TRBJ1-6, with a possible D match to TRBD1 (5 bases). Between the trimmed V and J ends, which lost 8 bases and 6 bases, there was a span of 8 bases. The germline V gene has CDR1 LGHDT and CDR2 YNNKEL (reference sequence). The CDR3 spans 12 residues. CDR3 region: CASLDINSPLHF. As DNA, the CDR3 is TGTGCCAGCTTGGACATTAATTCACCCCTCCACTTT.

This clone was observed a single time. V and J are TRBV19 and TRBJ1-2; D unresolved. The germline V gene has CDR1 LNHDA and CDR2 SQIVND (reference sequence). The CDR3 length is 13 residues. Trimming stripped 3 bases from V and 4 bases from J, with 9 bases between. As DNA, the CDR3 is TGTGCCAGTAGTATTGGGCAGACCTATGGCTACACCTTC. Translation gives CASSIGQTYGYTF.